The 22 T cell receptor beta chains listed next were all sequenced from one sample in a study of cytomegalovirus exposure and HLA in healthy donors. Amplification used 60 Vbeta primers and 13 Jbeta primers. The data were produced by immunoSEQ multiplex PCR, yet TCRdb's version contains in-frame clones alone and is incomplete. The sample carries about 100,000 clones, around three quarters recorded once. The sample taken for sequencing was PBMCs. These receptors were taken from a man in his forties in good health and CMV-seronegative.

The CDR3 sequence: CASRPSAGSTQYF. For the CDR3, the DNA is TGTGCCAGCAGACCTTCAGCGGGGAGTACGCAGTATTTT. The rearrangement links TRBV6-4 to TRBJ2-3; 7 positions agree with TRBD2. Germline loops: CDR1 MRHNA, CDR2 SNTAGT. The CDR3 is made up of 13 amino acids. The J segment lost 8 bases and the V segment lost 6 bases, leaving 8 bases of the junction unmatched.

J is TRBJ1-5 and V is TRBV6-1; D is unclear. Germline CDR1 and CDR2: MNHNS and SASEGT. V lost 4 bases and J lost 6, with 19 bases in between. The length of the CDR3 is 16 residues. CDR3 bases: TGTGCCAGCAGTGTGAGAGGCGTCGAGGTAGGTCAGCCCCAGCATTTT. It is translated as CASSVRGVEVGQPQHF.

The chain combines TRBV6-5 with TRBJ2-1, with 10 bases aligning to TRBD2. Germline V gene lookup returns CDR1 MNHEY and CDR2 SVGAGI. V dropped 4 bases and J dropped 10; count of bases not matched to a gene: 10. There are 15 residues in the CDR3. The CDR3 loop reads CASSSTSGPGREQFF. In DNA form, the CDR3 reads TGTGCCAGCAGTTCGACTAGCGGGCCGGGGAGGGAGCAGTTCTTC.

This clone turned up a few times. The V gene is TRBV28, the J gene TRBJ1-2, with D possibly being TRBD1 (5 bases). Germline V CDR1 and CDR2: MDHEN, SYDVKM. V gave up 6 bases and J gave up 5 bases, with 13 bases separating them. This CDR3 is built from 13 residues. The CDR3 DNA follows: TGTGCCAGCAGACTCCAGGGTGGGTATGGCTACACCTTC. Translating gives CASRLQGGYGYTF.

This clone was detected once. This rearrangement joins TRBV7-2 to TRBJ2-7; D uncertain. Trimming removed 1 base at V and 6 bases at J, with 13 bases between. Germline V gene sequence: CDR1 SGHTA, CDR2 FQGNSA. The CDR3 contains 14 residues. This CDR3 reads CASSLGVSRSEQYF. The CDR3 region has the DNA TGTGCCAGCAGCTTAGGGGTTAGTCGGAGCGAGCAGTACTTC.

The genes are TRBV30 and TRBJ1-1; the D is unclear. This CDR3 region has 11 residues. Looked up from germline, CDR1 is GTSNPN and CDR2 is SVGIG (reference sequence). Trimming took off 0 bases at V and 10 bases at J, with 9 bases between the two ends. CDR3 residues: CAWSVKQLAFF. The CDR3 DNA follows: TGTGCCTGGAGTGTAAAACAGTTAGCTTTCTTT.

J is TRBJ2-6 and V is TRBV27; 12 nucleotides align to TRBD1. The CDR3 totals 18 residues. The germline V gene has CDR1 MNHEY and CDR2 SMNVEV (reference sequence). After removal of 4 bases from V and 2 bases from J, the junction contained 6 bases not matched to a gene. CDR3 protein: CASSSRDRGRTGANVLTF. The CDR3 region has the DNA TGTGCCAGCAGTTCCCGGGACAGGGGGCGCACTGGGGCCAACGTCCTGACTTTC.

The chain recombines TRBV28 with TRBJ1-2; D uncertain. Germline loops: CDR1 MDHEN, CDR2 SYDVKM. Trimming took off 6 bases at V and 2 bases at J, with 10 bases between the two ends. There are 13 residues in the CDR3. The CDR3 region is CASRGWENYGYTF. CDR3 DNA: TGTGCCAGCAGGGGGTGGGAGAACTATGGCTACACCTTC.

The chain links TRBV2 to TRBJ1-2; D perhaps matches TRBD1 (5 bases). Germline values: CDR1 SNHLY, CDR2 FYNNEI. The CDR3 consists of 13 residues. The V end lost 3 bases, the J end lost 7 bases, and 12 bases lay between the germline ends. The CDR3 region is CASSDGQGSGYTF. Written as DNA, the CDR3 is TGTGCCAGCAGTGACGGGCAGGGTAGTGGCTACACCTTC. The full variable domain, completed using reference TRBV2 and TRBJ1-2, is EPEVTQTPSHQVTQMGQEVILRCVPISNHLYFYWYRQILGQKVEFLVSFYNNEISEKSEIFDDQFSVERPDGSNFTLKIRSTKLEDSAMYFCASSDGQGSGYTFGSGTRLTVV.

This clone was picked up a small number of times. The chain combines TRBV6-1 with TRBJ1-2; 7 bases agree with TRBD1. V dropped 0 bases and J dropped 8; count of bases not matched to a gene: 3. The CDR3 loop spans 13 amino acids. The germline V gene has CDR1 MNHNS and CDR2 SASEGT. The CDR3 bases are TGTGCCAGCAGTGAAGCTCAGGGGGGCGGCTACACCTTC. It encodes CASSEAQGGGYTF.

V is TRBV19 and J is TRBJ2-5, with 10 bases identical to TRBD1. Germline V gives CDR1 LNHDA, CDR2 SQIVND (reference sequence). The ends lost 8 bases at V and 5 bases at J; junction bases unmatched: 2. There are 12 residues in the CDR3. The CDR3 region has the DNA TGTGCCAGTGGGGGACAGGGGGAGACCCAGTACTTC. Protein: CASGGQGETQYF.

The chain's CDR3 is CASNRDRDEKLFF. The CDR3 bases are TGTGCCAGCAACAGGGACAGAGATGAAAAACTGTTTTTT. J is TRBJ1-4 and V is TRBV2; TRBD1 matches at 7 bases. The CDR3 length is 13 residues. From germline, CDR1 is SNHLY and CDR2 FYNNEI. V lost 7 bases, J lost 6 bases, and 5 bases stayed unmatched.

This clone is a singleton in its sample. The chain links TRBV10-1 to TRBJ2-7; 8 bases line up with TRBD2. Germline CDR1 reads WNHNN; CDR2 reads SYGVQD (reference sequence). The ends lost 4 bases at V and 4 bases at J; junction bases unmatched: 6. The CDR3 spans 14 residues. DNA of the CDR3: TGCGCCAGCAGTGCCAGCGGGGGAGCATACGAGCAGTACTTC. Protein: CASSASGGAYEQYF.

The J gene is TRBJ2-2, the V gene TRBV7-6, with D possibly TRBD2 on 6 matching bases. Germline CDR1 is SGHVS and CDR2 is FNYEAQ. This CDR3 contains 14 residues. V lost 1 base and J 6 bases, leaving 9 bases between the germline ends. CDR3 in amino acids: CASSLVGEAGELFF. The CDR3 DNA is TGTGCCAGCAGCTTAGTGGGGGAGGCCGGGGAGCTGTTTTTT.

The genes are TRBV4-1 and TRBJ1-1; 7 positions match TRBD1. Germline V gene lookup returns CDR1 MGHRA and CDR2 YSYEKL. V shed 0 bases and J 8 bases; nucleotides not matched to a gene: 6. The CDR3 runs to 14 residues. DNA of the CDR3: TGCGCCAGCAGCCAAGATAGGCAGGGGGACGAAGCTTTCTTT. It is translated as CASSQDRQGDEAFF.

In the case of this clone: The junction differs from germline at one of its ends, possibly a read error. V and J are TRBV7-7 and TRBJ2-3; 7 bases are a match to TRBD1. Germline assignment: CDR1 SSHAT and CDR2 FNYEAQ (reference sequence). This CDR3 has 14 amino acids. The CDR3 reads CASSPGQAPGTQYF. The CDR3 nucleotides read TGTGCTAGCAGCCCAGGACAGGCCCCGGGTACGCAGTATTTT.

V usage is TRBV29-1 and J usage is TRBJ1-2; D is possibly TRBD1 (5 bases). This CDR3 has 13 residues. Deletions cut 2 bases from V and 7 bases from J, with 14 bases between. Per germline, CDR1 SQVTM and CDR2 ANQGSEA. The CDR3, as DNA: TGCAGCGTTGAAAGCTGGCAGGGAGGTGGCTACACCTTC. Its protein product is CSVESWQGGGYTF. The whole variable domain, filled in from reference TRBV29-1 and TRBJ1-2, reads SAVISQKPSRDICQRGTSLTIQCQVDSQVTMMFWYRQQPGQSLTLIATANQGSEATYESGFVIDKFPISRPNLTFSTLTVSNMSPEDSSIYLCSVESWQGGGYTFGSGTRLTVV.

This clone has just one count. The chain uses TRBV6-1 and TRBJ1-1, with D perhaps TRBD1 (6 bases). CDR3 size: 13 residues. Germline V lookup: CDR1 MNHNS, CDR2 SASEGT. V dropped 7 bases and J dropped 3 bases, with 12 bases sitting between them. This CDR3 is CASILTGHTEAFF. The CDR3 DNA is TGTGCCAGCATCCTAACAGGGCACACTGAAGCTTTCTTT.

The rearrangement joins TRBV9 to TRBJ1-1; D remains unclear. The germline CDR1 and CDR2 sequences are SGDLS and YYNGEE. V was pared by 0 bases and J by 0 bases, with 6 bases between. This CDR3 is 14 amino acids long. The CDR3 region has the DNA TGTGCCAGCAGCGTAGTGGGCATGAACACTGAAGCTTTCTTT. This sequence encodes CASSVVGMNTEAFF.

The chain has TRBV28 and TRBJ1-2; D is uncertain. This CDR3 comprises 11 residues. CDR1 and CDR2 (germline): MDHEN, SYDVKM. Trimming stripped 4 bases from V and 8 bases from J, with 8 bases between. The CDR3 bases are TGTGCCAGCAGTTATCTAAAGGGCTACACCTTC. Its translation: CASSYLKGYTF.

The chain carries TRBV18 and TRBJ1-2; D is unclear. The CDR3 covers 15 residues. Trimming took 6 bases from V and 0 from J, leaving 14 bases between them. The germline CDR1 and CDR2 sequences are KGHSH and LQKENI. DNA of the CDR3: TGTGCCAGCTCCCAGGCGCAAGGTTCTAACTATGGCTACACCTTC. Protein: CASSQAQGSNYGYTF. Combining the CDR3 with reference TRBV18 and TRBJ1-2 gives the whole variable domain NAGVMQNPRHLVRRRGQEARLRCSPMKGHSHVYWYRQLPEEGLKFMVYLQKENIIDESGMPKERFSAEFPKEGPSILRIQQVVRGDSAAYFCASSQAQGSNYGYTFGSGTRLTVV.

The chain has TRBV7-9 and TRBJ1-1; the D gene is possibly TRBD1 (6 bases). CDR1 SEHNR and CDR2 FQNEAQ come from the germline V gene (reference sequence). This CDR3 is built from 15 residues. Trimming removed 5 bases from V and 0 bases from J, with 13 bases in between. CDR3: CASSPLQGLNTEAFF. CDR3 nucleotide sequence: TGTGCCAGCAGCCCGCTACAGGGTTTGAACACTGAAGCTTTCTTT.